These 22 T cell receptor beta chains were all obtained from the same sample, sequenced in a study of blood T cell repertoires in COVID-19. Profiled with immunoSEQ multiplex PCR; TCRdb holds only in-frame clones, not every one. The table has roughly 73,000 clones, around 90% seen once. Sequencing used peripheral blood. The receptors derive from a woman older than 75 with active or convalescent COVID-19.

The J gene is TRBJ2-2, the V gene TRBV9; 7 nucleotides line up with TRBD2. V lost 0 bases, J lost 2 bases, and 1 base stayed unmatched. Germline V CDR1 and CDR2: SGDLS, YYNGEE. This CDR3 has 15 residues. The CDR3 nucleotides read TGTGCCAGCAGCGTAGGCGGGGGTAACACCGGGGAGCTGTTTTTT. As protein: CASSVGGGNTGELFF.

V and J are TRBV7-2 and TRBJ1-1, with 9 bases that match TRBD1. Germline CDR1 SGHTA, CDR2 FQGNSA. Trimming at V came to 4 bases and at J to 0 bases, leaving 3 bases not matched to a gene. The CDR3 is made up of 15 amino acids. The chain's CDR3 is CASSSYRGLNTEAFF. The CDR3 DNA sequence: TGTGCCAGCAGCTCATACAGGGGGCTGAACACTGAAGCTTTCTTT.

V gene TRBV14 combines with J gene TRBJ1-3; 8 bases map to TRBD1. Germline trimming cut 4 bases from V and 8 bases from J; bases unmatched to any gene: 7. Germline CDR1 is SGHDN and CDR2 is FVKESK. This CDR3 has 14 residues. The CDR3 sequence is CASSPLDRAHTIYF. CDR3 bases: TGTGCCAGCAGCCCGCTGGACAGGGCACACACCATATATTTT.

The chain couples TRBV19 to TRBJ2-6; 9 bases align to TRBD1. CDR1 LNHDA and CDR2 SQIVND come from the germline V gene (reference sequence). The length of the CDR3 is 17 residues. V shed 5 bases, J shed 0 bases, and the junction held 5 bases outside the gene matches. The CDR3: CASSPRTGASGANVLTF. In nucleotides, the CDR3 is TGTGCCAGTAGTCCTCGGACAGGGGCCTCTGGGGCCAACGTCCTGACTTTC.

This clone was seen a few times. V and J are TRBV27 and TRBJ2-7, with D unclear. Germline values: CDR1 MNHEY, CDR2 SMNVEV (reference sequence). The CDR3 is 11 amino acids. The V and J ends lost 8 bases and 11 bases respectively, with 16 bases between them. The CDR3 spells CASGPKETEYF. In nucleotides, the CDR3 is TGTGCCAGCGGCCCCAAAGAAACAGAGTACTTC.

As for this clone: The junction shows a germline mismatch at one end, possibly a read error. V and J are TRBV6-5 and TRBJ1-2; TRBD1 is a possible D gene (5 bases). The CDR3 is made up of 15 amino acids. Germline assignment: CDR1 MNHEY and CDR2 SVGAGI. CDR3: CASRPNSQGTIQTFF. CDR3 coding DNA: TGTGCCAGCAGACCCAATTCGCAGGGTACCATCCAGACCTTCTTC.

V is TRBV5-4 and J is TRBJ1-3; 7 nucleotides align to TRBD1. Germline V gene sequence: CDR1 SGHNT, CDR2 YYREEE (reference sequence). The CDR3 is 16 amino acids. V was clipped by 5 bases and J by 1 base; unmatched bases: 9. DNA for the CDR3: TGTGCCAGCAGTTTACCGGGACAGACATCTGGAAACACCATATATTTT. It is translated as CASSLPGQTSGNTIYF.

The CDR3 here is CAISESTGRGQYF. The CDR3 nucleotides are TGTGCCATCAGTGAGTCGACGGGTCGTGGGCAGTATTTT. The rearrangement joins TRBV10-3 to TRBJ2-3; D ambiguous. The CDR3 loop spans 13 amino acids. V was pared by 0 bases and J by 11 bases, with 12 bases between. Germline CDR1 reads ENHRY; CDR2 reads SYGVKD.

This chain joins TRBV7-2 and TRBJ2-3, with TRBD2 matching over 13 bases. Losses at the gene ends were 2 bases for V and 5 bases for J; bases not matched to a gene: 10. Germline CDR1 reads SGHTA; CDR2 reads FQGNSA. The length of the CDR3 is 18 residues. This chain's CDR3 is CASSLKLAGGWSLDTQYF. The CDR3 DNA is TGTGCCAGCAGCTTAAAACTAGCGGGGGGGTGGTCGTTAGATACGCAGTATTTT.

The chain employs TRBV28 and TRBJ1-1; TRBD1 matches 8 bases. The trim removed 5 bases at V and 4 bases at J, leaving 9 bases unmatched. Germline lookup yields CDR1 MDHEN and CDR2 SYDVKM. This CDR3 is 15 amino acids long. CDR3 nucleotide sequence: TGTGCCAGCAGTCCCGGACAGGGTTCTGGCACTGAAGCTTTCTTT. Encoded protein: CASSPGQGSGTEAFF.

The chain combines TRBV5-5 with TRBJ1-4, with 8 bases fitting TRBD1. The CDR3 sequence is 15 residues long. Germline assignment: CDR1 SGHKS and CDR2 YYEKEE (reference sequence). The V segment lost 4 bases and the J segment 7 bases; nucleotides outside the gene matches: 9. This CDR3 is CASSTQGALGEKLFF. The CDR3, as DNA: TGTGCCAGCAGCACGCAGGGGGCGCTTGGTGAAAAACTGTTTTTT.

This sequence joins TRBV7-9 and TRBJ2-7; TRBD1 is a possible D gene (5 bases). Between the trimmed V and J ends, which lost 3 bases and 1 base, there was a span of 13 bases. The CDR3 is made up of 15 amino acids. Germline V gene lookup returns CDR1 SEHNR and CDR2 FQNEAQ (reference sequence). The CDR3 bases are TGTGCCAGCAGCTTCCTGGGGCCCCGATCCTACGAGCAGTACTTC. Its protein is CASSFLGPRSYEQYF.

The V call is TRBV4-3, the J call TRBJ1-1, with D unclear. Trimming shortened V by 0 bases and J by 1 base, and 6 bases separated the two germline ends. Per the germline V gene, CDR1 is LGHNA and CDR2 is YSLEER. The CDR3 totals 14 residues. CDR3 bases: TGCGCCAGCAGCCAAGACCCGAGGAACACTGAAGCTTTCTTT. This codes for CASSQDPRNTEAFF.

The chain combines TRBV30 with TRBJ1-2; the D gene is possibly TRBD1 (5 bases). The ends were cut back, 5 bases at V and 5 bases at J, with 24 bases in the middle. The CDR3 loop spans 16 amino acids. CDR1 and CDR2 (germline): GTSNPN, SVGIG (reference sequence). The CDR3 loop reads CAWARQGSLIGYGYTF. Here the CDR3 DNA reads TGTGCCTGGGCCCGCCAGGGCTCTCTTATCGGGTATGGCTACACCTTC.

The table lists this clone with a few counts. V is TRBV6-2 or TRBV6-3 and J is TRBJ2-3, with TRBD2 identical over 7 bases. This CDR3 has 20 residues. V gave up 7 bases and J gave up 0 bases; unmatched junction bases: 22. CDR1 is MNHEY, CDR2 SVGEGT, per germline. The CDR3: CASTPVLGGSTAPSTDTQYF. Here the CDR3 DNA reads TGTGCCAGCACCCCAGTTCTGGGAGGGTCAACCGCCCCTAGCACAGATACGCAGTATTTT.

This clone was counted between two and nine times. The rearrangement joins TRBV7-2 to TRBJ2-7, with a weak D call TRBD1 (6 bases). Germline CDR1 reads SGHTA; CDR2 reads FQGNSA. V gave up 0 bases and J gave up 4 bases, with 10 bases separating them. The CDR3 totals 14 residues. The CDR3 is CASSLAGQGYEQYF. The CDR3 nucleotides are TGTGCCAGCAGCTTAGCTGGGCAGGGGTACGAGCAGTACTTC.

V and J are TRBV20-1 and TRBJ2-1, with unresolved D. Germline V gene sequence: CDR1 DFQATT, CDR2 SNEGSKA (reference sequence). The V end was cut by 1 base, the J end by 8 bases, with 3 bases between. The CDR3 totals 10 residues. In nucleotides, the CDR3 is TGCAGTGCTAGAGGCGATGAGCAGTTCTTC. Its translation is CSARGDEQFF.

The chain combines TRBV5-1 with TRBJ1-2; unclear D gene. Trimming removed 0 bases at V and 2 bases at J, with 17 bases between. In germline, CDR1 is SGHRS, CDR2 YFSETQ. The CDR3 extends over 17 amino acids. CDR3 in amino acids: CASSLDPSTSGNYGYTF. DNA of the CDR3: TGCGCCAGCAGCTTGGATCCCTCTACTTCGGGAAACTATGGCTACACCTTC.

The chain recombines TRBV13 with TRBJ2-5; D is ambiguous. The CDR3 runs to 14 residues. The V end lost 5 bases, the J end lost 2 bases, and 12 bases lay between the germline ends. CDR1 and CDR2 from the germline V gene are PRHDT and FYEKMQ (reference sequence). CDR3 in DNA: TGTGCCAGCAGCCATTGGCAAAATCAAGAGACCCAGTACTTC. The encoded protein is CASSHWQNQETQYF.

V usage is TRBV6-6 and J usage is TRBJ1-2; 8 nucleotides line up with TRBD1. The length of the CDR3 is 15 residues. Germline V gene sequence: CDR1 MNHNY, CDR2 SVGAGI (reference sequence). V shed 0 bases, J shed 2 bases, and the junction held 2 bases outside the gene matches. The CDR3 loop is CASSYSTGVNYGYTF. CDR3 DNA sequence: TGTGCCAGCAGTTACTCGACAGGGGTGAACTATGGCTACACCTTC.

The chain uses TRBV30 and TRBJ1-6; D unclear. Trimming pared 4 bases from V and 11 bases from J, leaving 27 bases between. CDR1 is GTSNPN and CDR2 is SVGIG in the germline V gene (reference sequence). This CDR3 spans 17 amino acids. CDR3 residues: CAWTKLGGTLELPPLHF. The CDR3 coding sequence is TGTGCCTGGACCAAATTAGGCGGCACTCTGGAGTTACCACCCCTCCACTTT.

The chain combines TRBV10-3 with TRBJ2-7; D might be TRBD2 (6 bases). The CDR3 is 12 residues long. V lost 11 bases to trimming and J lost 5 bases, with 16 bases between them. Per germline, CDR1 ENHRY and CDR2 SYGVKD. In DNA, the CDR3 is TGTGCCTCCTTCGGGGGAAGGAACGAGCAGTACTTC. Protein sequence: CASFGGRNEQYF.